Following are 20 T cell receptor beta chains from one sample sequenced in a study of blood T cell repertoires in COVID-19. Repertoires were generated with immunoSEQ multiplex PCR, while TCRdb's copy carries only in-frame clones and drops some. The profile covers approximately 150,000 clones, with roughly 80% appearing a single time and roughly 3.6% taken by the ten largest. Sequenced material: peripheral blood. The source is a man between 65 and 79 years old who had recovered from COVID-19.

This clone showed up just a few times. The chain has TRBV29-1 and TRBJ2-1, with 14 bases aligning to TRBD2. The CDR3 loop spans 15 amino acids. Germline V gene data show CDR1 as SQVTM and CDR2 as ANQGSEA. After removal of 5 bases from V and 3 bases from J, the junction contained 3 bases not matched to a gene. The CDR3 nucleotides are TGCAGCGTTCCCGGGACTAGCGGGAGCTACAATGAGCAGTTCTTC. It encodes CSVPGTSGSYNEQFF.

The CDR3 DNA is TGTGCCAGCAGCCGGCAAGAGGGAGACATTCAGTACTTC. It encodes CASSRQEGDIQYF. V and J are TRBV3-1 (or the pseudogene TRBV3-2) and TRBJ2-4; TRBD2 might be the D (5 bases). CDR1 is LGHDT and CDR2 is YNNKEL in the germline V gene (reference sequence). V lost 4 bases and J 8 bases, leaving 12 bases between the germline ends. This CDR3 is built from 13 residues.

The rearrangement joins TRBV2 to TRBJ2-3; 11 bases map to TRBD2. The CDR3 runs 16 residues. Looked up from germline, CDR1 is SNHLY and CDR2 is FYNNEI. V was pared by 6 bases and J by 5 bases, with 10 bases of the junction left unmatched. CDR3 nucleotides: TGTGCCAGCAGCTCTACTAGCGGGGGCCGGATAGATACGCAGTATTTT. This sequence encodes CASSSTSGGRIDTQYF.

CDR3 nucleotides: TGTGCCAGCAGCTTATCAGGGGATGGGTGGGGGTACACCGGGGAGCTGTTTTTT. Translated: CASSLSGDGWGYTGELFF. The genes are TRBV11-2 and TRBJ2-2; D possibly corresponds to TRBD1 (6 bases). V lost 2 bases to trimming and J lost 3 bases, with 19 bases between them. Germline values: CDR1 SGHAT, CDR2 FQNNGV. The CDR3 totals 18 residues. The full variable domain, rest sourced from reference TRBV11-2 and TRBJ2-2, is EAGVAQSPRYKIIEKRQSVAFWCNPISGHATLYWYQQILGQGPKLLIQFQNNGVVDDSQLPKDRFSAERLKGVDSTLKIQPAKLEDSAVYLCASSLSGDGWGYTGELFFGEGSRLTVL.

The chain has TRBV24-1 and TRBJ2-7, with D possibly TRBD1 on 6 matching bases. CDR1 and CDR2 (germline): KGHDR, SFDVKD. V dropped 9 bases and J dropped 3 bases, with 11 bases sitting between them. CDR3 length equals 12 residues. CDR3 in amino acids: CATLDRLYEQYF. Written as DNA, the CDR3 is TGTGCCACCCTTGACAGGCTCTACGAGCAGTACTTC.

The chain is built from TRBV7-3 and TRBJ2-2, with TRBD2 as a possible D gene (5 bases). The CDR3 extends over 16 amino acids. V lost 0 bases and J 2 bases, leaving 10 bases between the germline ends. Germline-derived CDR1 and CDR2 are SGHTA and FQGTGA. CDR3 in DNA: TGTGCCAGCAGCTTAACGGGAGTTTCAAACACCGGGGAGCTGTTTTTT. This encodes CASSLTGVSNTGELFF.

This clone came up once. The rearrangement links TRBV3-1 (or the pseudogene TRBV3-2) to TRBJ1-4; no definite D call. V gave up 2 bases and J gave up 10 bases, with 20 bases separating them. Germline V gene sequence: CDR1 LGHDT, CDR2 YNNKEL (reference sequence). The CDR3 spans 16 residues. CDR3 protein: CASSQFGGLSSRKLFF. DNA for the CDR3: TGTGCCAGCAGCCAATTTGGAGGTCTCAGTTCCCGAAAACTGTTTTTT.

CDR3 loop: CSASKNTEAFF. CDR3 in DNA: TGCAGTGCTAGCAAGAACACTGAAGCTTTCTTT. The V and J genes are TRBV20-1 and TRBJ1-1; D ambiguous. V was trimmed by 3 bases and J by 1 base, leaving 3 bases between them. The length of the CDR3 is 11 residues. In germline, CDR1 is DFQATT, CDR2 SNEGSKA (reference sequence).

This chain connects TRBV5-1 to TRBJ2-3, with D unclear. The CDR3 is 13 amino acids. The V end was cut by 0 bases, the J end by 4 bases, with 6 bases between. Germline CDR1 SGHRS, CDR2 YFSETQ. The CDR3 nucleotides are TGCGCCAGCAGCTTGGCCTTTTCAGATACGCAGTATTTT. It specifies CASSLAFSDTQYF.

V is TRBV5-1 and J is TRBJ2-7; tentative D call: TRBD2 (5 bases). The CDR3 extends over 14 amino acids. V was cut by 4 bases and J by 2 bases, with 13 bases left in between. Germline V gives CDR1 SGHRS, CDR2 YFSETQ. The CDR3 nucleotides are TGCGCCAGCAGCAGCGGCTTCCTGGCCTACGAGCAGTACTTC. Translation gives CASSSGFLAYEQYF.

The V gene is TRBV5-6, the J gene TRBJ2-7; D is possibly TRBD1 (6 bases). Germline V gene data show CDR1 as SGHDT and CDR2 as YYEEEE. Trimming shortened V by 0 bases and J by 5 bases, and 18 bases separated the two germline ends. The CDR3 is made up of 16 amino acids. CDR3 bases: TGTGCCAGCAGCTTGGCCTCGGGACACCGAAAGGACGAGCAGTACTTC. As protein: CASSLASGHRKDEQYF. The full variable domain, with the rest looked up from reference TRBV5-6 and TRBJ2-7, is DAGVTQSPTHLIKTRGQQVTLRCSPKSGHDTVSWYQQALGQGPQFIFQYYEEEERQRGNFPDRFSGHQFPNYSSELNVNALLLGDSALYLCASSLASGHRKDEQYFGPGTRLTVT.

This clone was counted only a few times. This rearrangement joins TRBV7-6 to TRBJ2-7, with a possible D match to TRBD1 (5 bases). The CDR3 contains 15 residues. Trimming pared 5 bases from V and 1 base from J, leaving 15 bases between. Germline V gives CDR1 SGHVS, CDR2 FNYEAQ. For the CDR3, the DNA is TGTGCCAGCAGCCCAGGGCCAAGAAGGTCCTACGAGCAGTACTTC. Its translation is CASSPGPRRSYEQYF.

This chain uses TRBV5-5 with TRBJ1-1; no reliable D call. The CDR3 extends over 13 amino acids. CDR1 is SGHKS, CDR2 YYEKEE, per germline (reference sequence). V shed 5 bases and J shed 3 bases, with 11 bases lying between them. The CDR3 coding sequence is TGTGCCAGCAGTTTTTCTATGGACACTGAAGCTTTCTTT. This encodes CASSFSMDTEAFF.

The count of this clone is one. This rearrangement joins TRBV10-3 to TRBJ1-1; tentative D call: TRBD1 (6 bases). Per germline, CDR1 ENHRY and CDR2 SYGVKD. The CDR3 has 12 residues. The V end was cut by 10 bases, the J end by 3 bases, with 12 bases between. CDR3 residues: CATQHRDTEAFF. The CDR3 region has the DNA TGTGCCACTCAACACAGGGACACTGAAGCTTTCTTT.

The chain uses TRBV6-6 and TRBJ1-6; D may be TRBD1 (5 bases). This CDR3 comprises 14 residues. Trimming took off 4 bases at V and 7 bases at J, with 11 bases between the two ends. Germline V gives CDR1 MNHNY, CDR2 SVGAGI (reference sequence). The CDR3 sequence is CASSLTGANSPLHF. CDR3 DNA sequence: TGTGCCAGCAGTTTAACAGGAGCCAATTCACCCCTCCACTTT.

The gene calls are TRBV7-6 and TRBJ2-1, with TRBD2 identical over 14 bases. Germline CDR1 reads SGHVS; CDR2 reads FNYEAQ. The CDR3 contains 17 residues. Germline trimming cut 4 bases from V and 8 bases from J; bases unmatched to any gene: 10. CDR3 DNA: TGTGCCAGCAGCTCGGGACTAGCGGGAGTTCGGGTCGATGAGCAGTTCTTC. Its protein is CASSSGLAGVRVDEQFF.

The CDR3 nucleotides read TGCAGCGTTGAACGGACAGGGACCTATGGCTACACCTTC. Amino acids: CSVERTGTYGYTF. The V call is TRBV29-1, the J call TRBJ1-2, with 8 positions matching TRBD1. Per germline, CDR1 SQVTM and CDR2 ANQGSEA. J gave up 4 bases and V 2 bases, and 3 bases lay outside the gene matches. This CDR3 region has 13 residues.

The CDR3 coding sequence is TGTGCCAGCAGTGAAGCGCGGCAAGTCCAGCATTTT. This gives the protein CASSEARQVQHF. The V gene is TRBV6-1, the J gene TRBJ1-5, with D unresolved. The CDR3 is 12 residues long. Germline values: CDR1 MNHNS, CDR2 SASEGT. The V end lost 0 bases, the J end lost 12 bases, and 9 bases lay between the germline ends.

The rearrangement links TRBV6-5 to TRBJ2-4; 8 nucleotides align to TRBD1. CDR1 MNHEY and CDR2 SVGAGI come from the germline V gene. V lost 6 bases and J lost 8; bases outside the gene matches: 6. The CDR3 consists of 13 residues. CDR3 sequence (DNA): TGTGCCAGCAGGCCCAGGGGGCGAGACATTCAGTACTTC. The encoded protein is CASRPRGRDIQYF.

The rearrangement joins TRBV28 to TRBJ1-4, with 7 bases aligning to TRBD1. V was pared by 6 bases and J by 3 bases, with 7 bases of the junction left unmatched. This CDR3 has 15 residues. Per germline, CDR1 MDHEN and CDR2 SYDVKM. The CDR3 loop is CASSPGGPPNEKLFF. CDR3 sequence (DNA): TGTGCCAGCAGCCCAGGGGGACCCCCTAATGAAAAACTGTTTTTT.